This TCR beta chain was recovered during a study of T cells in Graves' hyperthyroidism and ophthalmopathy. Study outcomes and limitations: Blood held most thyroid clonotypes expanded above 0.001 frequency.

Trimming pared 1 base from V and 6 bases from J, leaving 13 bases between. Germline CDR1 reads LGHDT; CDR2 reads YNNKEL (reference sequence). The CDR3 runs 14 residues. Authors of the study amplified TCR beta CDR3 regions from RNA transcripts. When the TCR CDR3 underwent first-round RT-PCR, the HTBI primer set was used. TCRdb re-called the multiplex PCR reads through MiXCR, storing one row per CDR3 protein. This sample yields around 620,000 distinct CDR3 sequences, of which under 20% are seen a single time; 3% to 4.5% belongs to the top ten. This clonotype was picked up a small number of times. Its antigen is not identified. PBMCs were derived from around 10 ml fresh peripheral blood.

Sequencing was performed on blood. The chain combines TRBV3-1 with TRBJ2-7; D is unresolved. This TCR was recovered from a woman aged 25-40 years with Graves' hyperthyroidism. The CDR3 DNA sequence: TGTGCCAGCAGCCAAGGACTGGTAGAGAGCGAGCAGTACTTC. This translates into CASSQGLVESEQYF.